Listed below are T cell receptor beta chains from one sample, sequenced in a study of blood T cell repertoires in COVID-19. Method: immunoSEQ multiplex PCR; TCRdb's copy keeps in-frame clones and lacks some. In the table there are 200,000 to 300,000 clones, about four fifths of which are singletons. Sequencing input: peripheral blood. These receptors originate from a woman older than 75 with acute or convalescent COVID-19. The CDR3 runs from the conserved cysteine through the conserved F or W. A D gene is named only where the DNA matches it firmly. Clone sizes are given selectively: once, few, many, or a class where the clone is expanded.

d_gene	j_gene	abundance	v_gene	CDR3aa	CDR3nt
-	TRBJ1-4	-	TRBV12-3/TRBV12-4	CANSSGDEKLFF	TGTGCCAACAGTTCGGGGGACGAAAAACTGTTTTTT
TRBD1	TRBJ1-2	-	TRBV7-8	CASSLGDRAGGYTF	TGTGCCAGCAGCTTAGGAGACAGGGCTGGTGGCTACACCTTC
TRBD1	TRBJ2-7	-	TRBV27	CASRDRVSVYEQYF	TGTGCCAGCAGGGACAGGGTTTCTGTCTACGAGCAGTACTTC
-	TRBJ1-1	-	TRBV7-9	CASSLVAEAFF	TGTGCCAGCAGCTTAGTCGCTGAAGCTTTCTTT
-	TRBJ1-2	-	TRBV4-2	CASSQLGGAGGYTF	TGTGCCAGCAGCCAATTGGGGGGGGCGGGTGGCTACACCTTC
-	TRBJ1-4	few	TRBV5-1	CASSQGTTTNEKLFF	TGCGCCAGCAGCCAGGGGACAACAACTAATGAAAAACTGTTTTTT
TRBD2	TRBJ2-5	-	TRBV18	CASSPASGGHQETQYF	TGTGCCAGCTCACCTGCCAGCGGGGGCCATCAAGAGACCCAGTACTTC
TRBD2	TRBJ2-2	few	TRBV19	CASSIPGGGRDTGELFF	TGTGCCAGTAGTATCCCGGGAGGGGGGCGCGACACCGGGGAGCTGTTTTTT
-	TRBJ1-1	-	TRBV29-1	CSVAGQTDTEAFF	TGCAGCGTTGCAGGACAGACGGACACTGAAGCTTTCTTT
TRBD2	TRBJ2-5	-	TRBV24-1	CATSALTSGGAGETQYF	TGTGCCACCAGTGCCTTGACTAGCGGGGGGGCGGGAGAGACCCAGTACTTC
-	TRBJ1-6	once	TRBV24-1	CATSDGRYNSPLHF	TGTGCCACCAGTGATGGGCGCTATAATTCACCCCTCCACTTT
-	TRBJ1-3	-	TRBV5-1	CASSLEGVNSGNTIYF	TGCGCCAGCAGCTTGGAGGGAGTCAACTCTGGAAACACCATATATTTT
-	TRBJ2-7	-	TRBV24-1	CATSDPSVDSYEQYF	TGTGCCACCAGTGACCCGAGCGTAGACTCCTACGAGCAGTACTTC
-	TRBJ2-1	-	TRBV30	CAWLPLVSIRGLGNEQFF	TGTGCCTGGTTACCCCTCGTTTCGATCCGGGGGTTAGGCAATGAGCAGTTCTTC
TRBD2	TRBJ2-2	-	TRBV5-1	CAGSLAGPTGELFF	TGCGCCGGTTCTTTAGCGGGTCCAACCGGGGAGCTGTTTTTT
-	TRBJ1-3	-	TRBV6-1	CASSEPGQNSGNTIYF	TGTGCCAGCAGTGAACCGGGACAAAACTCTGGAAACACCATATATTTT
-	TRBJ1-1	once	TRBV5-5	CASSFPAGAILNTEAFF	TGTGCCAGCAGCTTCCCGGCGGGGGCGATACTGAACACTGAAGCTTTCTTT
TRBD1	TRBJ1-2	-	TRBV11-2	CASSLGRGLGYTF	TGTGCCAGCAGCTTAGGCAGGGGGCTTGGCTACACCTTC
-	TRBJ2-7	-	TRBV2	CASTRTGYEQYF	TGTGCCAGCACTAGAACAGGGTACGAGCAGTACTTC
TRBD2	TRBJ2-7	-	TRBV15	CATSRDPGGYEQYF	TGTGCCACCAGCAGAGATCCGGGGGGCTACGAGCAGTACTTC
-	TRBJ1-1	-	TRBV30	CAWSKPGTDEAFF	TGTGCCTGGAGTAAACCTGGGACTGATGAAGCTTTCTTT
-	TRBJ1-2	once	TRBV3-1/TRBV3-2	CASSQEGPYGYTF	TGTGCCAGCAGCCAAGAGGGGCCCTATGGCTACACCTTC
TRBD1	TRBJ2-3	-	TRBV5-4	CASSRGGTGAIIPYF	TGTGCCAGCAGCCGGGGGGGGACAGGGGCAATAATTCCGTATTTT
-	TRBJ2-3	-	TRBV4-1	CASSQAPPQGDTQYF	TGCGCCAGCAGCCAAGCACCACCCCAGGGAGATACGCAGTATTTT
TRBD1	TRBJ1-2	-	TRBV6-5	CASSSQTDRVYGYTF	TGTGCCAGCAGCTCCCAGACGGACAGGGTATATGGCTACACCTTC
TRBD1	TRBJ1-5	-	TRBV28	CASSLVQGDQPQHF	TGTGCCAGCAGTTTAGTGCAGGGGGATCAGCCCCAGCATTTT
TRBD1	TRBJ1-6	-	TRBV2	CASSGDRARAPLHF	TGTGCCAGCAGTGGTGACAGGGCGCGGGCACCCCTCCACTTT
TRBD1	TRBJ1-1	-	TRBV5-1	CASSLVGGPNTEAFF	TGCGCCAGCAGCTTGGTAGGGGGCCCGAACACTGAAGCTTTCTTT
TRBD1	TRBJ2-5	-	TRBV7-9	CASSQGQGGETQYF	TGTGCCAGCAGCCAGGGACAGGGGGGAGAGACCCAGTACTTC
-	TRBJ1-1	-	TRBV2	CASSVSEVGNTEAFF	TGTGCCAGCAGTGTATCGGAGGTGGGGAACACTGAAGCTTTCTTT
-	TRBJ1-1	-	TRBV6-5	CASSGLEAFF	TGTGCCAGCAGCGGACTTGAAGCTTTCTTT
-	TRBJ1-4	-	TRBV6-1	CASSEAQTGNEKLFF	TGTGCCAGCAGTGAAGCGCAAACAGGGAATGAAAAACTGTTTTTT
TRBD1	TRBJ1-6	-	TRBV4-1	CASSQPTGGFSYNSPLHF	TGCGCCAGCAGCCAACCGACAGGGGGCTTCTCCTATAATTCACCCCTCCACTTT
-	TRBJ1-2	-	TRBV4-1	CASSQDEQWNYGYTF	TGCGCCAGCAGCCAAGATGAACAATGGAACTATGGCTACACCTTC
-	TRBJ1-3	-	TRBV30	CAWRQGSGNTIYF	TGTGCCTGGAGGCAGGGCTCTGGAAACACCATATATTTT
TRBD1	TRBJ1-3	-	TRBV19	CASSGQESSGNTIYF	TGTGCCAGCTCGGGACAGGAGAGCTCTGGAAACACCATATATTTT
TRBD1	TRBJ2-5	-	TRBV18	CASSLRTGEAETQYF	TGTGCCAGCTCACTTCGTACAGGGGAAGCGGAGACCCAGTACTTC
TRBD1	TRBJ2-1	-	TRBV9	CASSPPGTGALNEQFF	TGTGCCAGCAGCCCCCCCGGGACAGGAGCGCTCAATGAGCAGTTCTTC
TRBD1	TRBJ1-1	-	TRBV6-5	CASSPGGTTGGAFF	TGTGCCAGCAGCCCGGGGGGAACCACAGGGGGGGCTTTCTTT
-	TRBJ1-5	-	TRBV6-5	CASLRTLMSNQPQHF	TGTGCCAGCCTTAGGACTCTTATGTCCAATCAGCCCCAGCATTTT
TRBD2	TRBJ2-1	-	TRBV3-1/TRBV3-2	CASSQDRAAPAGVQFF	TGTGCCAGCAGCCAAGATCGGGCGGCCCCGGCGGGAGTGCAGTTCTTC
-	TRBJ1-5	-	TRBV2	CASQTDSNQPQHF	TGTGCCAGCCAGACAGATAGCAATCAGCCCCAGCATTTT
TRBD1	TRBJ1-4	-	TRBV7-9	CASSFGTGNEKLFF	TGTGCCAGCAGCTTCGGGACAGGCAATGAAAAACTGTTTTTT
TRBD2	TRBJ2-3	-	TRBV24-1	CATSEWTSGGADDTQYF	TGTGCCACCAGTGAGTGGACTAGCGGGGGGGCGGACGATACGCAGTATTTT
TRBD1	TRBJ1-2	few	TRBV6-1	CASSELETGLYYGYTF	TGTGCCAGCAGTGAACTGGAGACAGGGCTGTACTATGGCTACACCTTC
-	TRBJ1-5	-	TRBV6-1	CASSERGVINQPQHF	TGTGCCAGCAGTGAACGGGGGGTGATCAATCAGCCCCAGCATTTT